This TCR beta chain derives from a study of blood T cell repertoires in COVID-19. Study at large: The samples span acute and convalescent COVID-19 from the United States, Italy and Spain. From T cells, B-cell-depleted T cells, or PBMCs came the material, which was cDNA or gDNA.

TCRdb's table, derived via immunoSEQ multiplex PCR, lists solely in-frame clones and lacks some. In the table there are more than 45,000 clones, 75% to 90% of which are singletons. The CDR3 loop spans 13 amino acids. V dropped 5 bases and J dropped 0 bases, with 7 bases sitting between them. Germline loops: CDR1 SGHTA, CDR2 FQGNSA. V is TRBV7-2 and J is TRBJ1-1; D not resolved. The sequence was collected from a human donor in a cohort sampled during active COVID-19. Sequencing was done on a sample of peripheral blood. DNA for the CDR3: TGTGCCAGCAGCAGGGAGCTGAACACTGAAGCTTTCTTT. Residues: CASSRELNTEAFF.